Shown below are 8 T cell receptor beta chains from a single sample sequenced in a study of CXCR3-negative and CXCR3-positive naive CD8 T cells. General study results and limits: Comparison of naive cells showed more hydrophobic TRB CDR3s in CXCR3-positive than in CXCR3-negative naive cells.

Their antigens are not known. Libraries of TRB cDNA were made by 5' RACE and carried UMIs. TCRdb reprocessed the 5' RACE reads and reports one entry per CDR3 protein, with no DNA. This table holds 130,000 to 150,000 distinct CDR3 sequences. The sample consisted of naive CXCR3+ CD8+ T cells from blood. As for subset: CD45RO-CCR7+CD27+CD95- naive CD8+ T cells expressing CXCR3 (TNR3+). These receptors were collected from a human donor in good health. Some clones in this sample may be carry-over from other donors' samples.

The CDR3 sequence is CASSQVGQPSSNQPQHF. V usage is TRBV4-1 and J usage is TRBJ1-5; TCRdb calls TRBD1, which cannot be checked without DNA. Germline V gene data show CDR1 as MGHRA and CDR2 as YSYEKL. This CDR3 comprises 17 residues.

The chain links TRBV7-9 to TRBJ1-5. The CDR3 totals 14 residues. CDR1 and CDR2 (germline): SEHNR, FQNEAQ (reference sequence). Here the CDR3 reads CASSSGGGNQPQHF.

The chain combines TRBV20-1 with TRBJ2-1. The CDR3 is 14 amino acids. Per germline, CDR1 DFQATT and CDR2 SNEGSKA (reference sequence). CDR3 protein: CSAPRQLSYNEQFF.

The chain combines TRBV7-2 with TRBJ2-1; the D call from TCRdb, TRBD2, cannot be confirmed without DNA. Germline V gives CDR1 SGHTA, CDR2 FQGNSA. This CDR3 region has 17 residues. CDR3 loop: CASSSARGEGRGNEQFF.

This CDR3 reads CASSHAGGRNNEQFF. This chain links TRBV4-3 with TRBJ2-1; without DNA, the TCRdb call of TRBD2 cannot be checked. The CDR3 is 15 amino acids. Germline V gives CDR1 LGHNA, CDR2 YSLEER.

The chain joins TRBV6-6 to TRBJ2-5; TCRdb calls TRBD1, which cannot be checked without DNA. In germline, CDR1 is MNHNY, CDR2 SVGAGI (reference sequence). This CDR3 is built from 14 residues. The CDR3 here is CASRPQGTPETQYF.

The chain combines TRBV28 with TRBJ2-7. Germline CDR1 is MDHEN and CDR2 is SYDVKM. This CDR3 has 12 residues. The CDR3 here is CASSLWVYEQYF.

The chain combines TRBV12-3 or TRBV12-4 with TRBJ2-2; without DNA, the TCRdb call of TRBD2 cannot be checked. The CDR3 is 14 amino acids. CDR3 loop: CASSLGREAGELFF.